This entry describes one T cell receptor (beta chain). The antigen it binds to is not known. A read error may produce the germline difference seen at one junction end. The data stem from a study of CD8+CD57+ T cells in acquired aplastic anemia (dated by TCRdb to 2016 to 2019). For context, the study as a whole: A mean of about 3.2 ug of DNA, ranging from about 0.17 to 30 ug, was extracted from sorted CD4+ and CD8+ cells. Healthy donor samples averaged approximately 10 million reads for CD4+ and about 11 million for CD8+ cells.

In the study, sorted CD4+ and CD8+ blood T cells from patients with severe aplastic anemia and from healthy subjects underwent deep sequencing of TCR repertoires. Ficoll-Paque density gradient centrifugation was used to isolate peripheral blood mononuclear cells. Before DNA extraction, CD4+ and CD8+ T cells were sorted by FACS or by magnetic beads. Overall study outcomes, separate from this receptor: Fewer than 35 CD8+ CDR3 sequences were found to be shared between patients and controls, but these sequences appeared to be highly expressed in patients and within the immunodominant clones of the patients. No significant difference in CD8+ Simpson's diversity was found between patients and healthy controls (P=0.060).

TCR beta VDJ combination and CDR3 sequence profiling used genomic DNA as the template. An Illumina HiSeq 2000 was the platform used for TCR repertoire sequencing. Per the source publication's procedure: Repertoire assessment relied on Simpson's diversity index, CDR3 size and DJ length profiles, and TRBV/TRBJ rearrangement plots. The most abundant DNA sequence in the deep sequencing data was defined as the immunodominant clone. CDR3 amino acid sequences were screened for sharing across subjects and compared with published repertoires and the VDJdb database. TCRdb redid the processing of the public reads, applying fastp at Q25 and MiXCR, and retained in-frame beta chains. Entries that share a CDR3 protein sequence are merged under the most common genes and DNA. The V and J calls and clone size are TCRdb's, not the authors'. Counted in this sample were 400,000 to 450,000 distinct CDR3 sequences; 65% to 75% of them appeared once. The top ten hold approximately 4% of the sample.

Counted from cysteine to phenylalanine, this CDR3 has 14 amino acids. The CDR3 DNA has 42 bases and is translated from base 1. The germline V gene encodes CDR1 SGDLS and CDR2 YYNGEE. Sequencing input: sorted CD4+, CD8+, or CD8+CD57+ T cells (not recorded which) from PBMCs. This clonotype was sampled from a human donor in good health, serving as a control. This chain is built from TRBV9 and TRBJ1-2; the D segment cannot be called with confidence. In nucleotide form, the sequence is TGTGCCAGCAGGTCCGGAGGGCTGCACACTGAAGCCTCCTTC. This codes for CASRSGGLHTEASF.